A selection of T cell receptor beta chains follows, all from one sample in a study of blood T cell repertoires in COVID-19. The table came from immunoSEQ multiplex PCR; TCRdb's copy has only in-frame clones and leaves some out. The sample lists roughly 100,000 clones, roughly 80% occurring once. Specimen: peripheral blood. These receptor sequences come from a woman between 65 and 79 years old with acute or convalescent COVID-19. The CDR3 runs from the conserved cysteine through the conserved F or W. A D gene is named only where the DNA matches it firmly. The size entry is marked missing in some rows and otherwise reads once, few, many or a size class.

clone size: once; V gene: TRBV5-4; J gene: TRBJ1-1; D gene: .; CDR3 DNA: TGTGCCAGCAGCCTAAGCAGGGGGAACACTGAAGCTTTCTTT; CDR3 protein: CASSLSRGNTEAFF
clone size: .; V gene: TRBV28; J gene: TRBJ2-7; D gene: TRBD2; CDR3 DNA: TGTGCCAGCAGGACTCGGGGGGGCCCAAGCTCCTACGAGCAGTACTTC; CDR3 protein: CASRTRGGPSSYEQYF
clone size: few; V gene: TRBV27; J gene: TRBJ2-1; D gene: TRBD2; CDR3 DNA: TGTGCCAGTGCGGGGGGGAGCTACAATGAGCAGTTCTTC; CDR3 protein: CASAGGSYNEQFF
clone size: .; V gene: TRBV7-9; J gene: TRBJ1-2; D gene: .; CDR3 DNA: TGTGCCAGCAGCTTAGGATCAGGGACTAACTATGGCTACACCTTC; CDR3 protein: CASSLGSGTNYGYTF
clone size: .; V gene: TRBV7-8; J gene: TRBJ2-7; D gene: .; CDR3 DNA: TGTGCCAGCAGCTTAGGGGTCGAGCGGCAGTACTTC; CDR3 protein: CASSLGVERQYF
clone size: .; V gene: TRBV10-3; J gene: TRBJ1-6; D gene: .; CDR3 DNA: TGTGCCATCAGTGACCGGGGTTATTCACCCCTCCACTTT; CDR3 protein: CAISDRGYSPLHF
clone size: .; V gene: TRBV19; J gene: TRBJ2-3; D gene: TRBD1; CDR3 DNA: TGTGCCAGTAGACAGGGGGCGATGGCAGATACGCAGTATTTT; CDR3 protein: CASRQGAMADTQYF
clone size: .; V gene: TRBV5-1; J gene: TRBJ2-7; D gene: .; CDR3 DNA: TGCGCCAGCAGCTCCACAGTATCCTACGAGCAGTACTTC; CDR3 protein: CASSSTVSYEQYF
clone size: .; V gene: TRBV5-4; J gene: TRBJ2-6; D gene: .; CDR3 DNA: TGTGCCAGCAGCTCGGCCGGGGGTGCTTCTGGGGCCAACGTCCTGACTTTC; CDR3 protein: CASSSAGGASGANVLTF
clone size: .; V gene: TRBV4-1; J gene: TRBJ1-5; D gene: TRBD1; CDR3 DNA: TGCGCCAGCAGCCCCAGGGACAGAAGCAATCAGCCCCAGCATTTT; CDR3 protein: CASSPRDRSNQPQHF
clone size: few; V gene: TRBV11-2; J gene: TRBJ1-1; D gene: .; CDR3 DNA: TGTGCCAGCCGCATTTCTATGAACACTGAAGCTTTCTTT; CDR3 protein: CASRISMNTEAFF
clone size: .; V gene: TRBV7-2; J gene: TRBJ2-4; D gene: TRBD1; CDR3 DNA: TGTGCCAGCAGCTTAGCTTTGACACAGGGGAAAAACATTCAGTACTTC; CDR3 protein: CASSLALTQGKNIQYF
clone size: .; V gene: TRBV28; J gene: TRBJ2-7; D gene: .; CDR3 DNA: TGTGCCAGCACTACTGGTGGGGGGTACGAGCAGTACTTC; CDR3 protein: CASTTGGGYEQYF
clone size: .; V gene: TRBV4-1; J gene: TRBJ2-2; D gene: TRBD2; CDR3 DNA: TGCGCCAGCAGCCAAGATCCCCAGGCTAGCGGACTCACCGGGGAGCTGTTTTTT; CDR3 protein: CASSQDPQASGLTGELFF
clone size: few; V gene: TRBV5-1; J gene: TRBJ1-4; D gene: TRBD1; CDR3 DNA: TGCGCCAGCAGCTCGAGGACAGGGGTAAATGAAAAACTGTTTTTT; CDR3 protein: CASSSRTGVNEKLFF
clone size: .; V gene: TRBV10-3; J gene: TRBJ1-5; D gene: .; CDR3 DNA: TGTGCCTCGACAAGGGGATTCAATCAGCCCCAGCATTTT; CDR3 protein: CASTRGFNQPQHF
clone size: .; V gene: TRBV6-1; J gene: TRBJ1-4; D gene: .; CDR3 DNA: TGTGCCAGCAGTGATGGGGGGTTCTATGAAAAACTGTTTTTT; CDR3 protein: CASSDGGFYEKLFF
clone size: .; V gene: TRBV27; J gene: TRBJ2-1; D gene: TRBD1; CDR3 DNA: TGTGCCAGCAGGCCGGGACAGGGGGCGTGGAGCTCCTACAATGAGCAGTTCTTC; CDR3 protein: CASRPGQGAWSSYNEQFF
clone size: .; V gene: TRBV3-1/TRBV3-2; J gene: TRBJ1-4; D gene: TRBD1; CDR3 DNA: TGTGCCAGCAGCCTTGGGTCGGGACAGGGAGGAAAACTGTTTTTT; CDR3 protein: CASSLGSGQGGKLFF
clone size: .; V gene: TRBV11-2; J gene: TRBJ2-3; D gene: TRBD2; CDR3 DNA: TGTGCCAGCAGCTTAGTGAGCGGGGACTACACAGATACGCAGTATTTT; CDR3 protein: CASSLVSGDYTDTQYF
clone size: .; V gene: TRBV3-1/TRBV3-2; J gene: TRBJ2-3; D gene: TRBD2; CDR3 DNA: TGTGCCAGCAGCCAACGTACTAGCGGGGGGGCCTCTGATACGCAGTATTTT; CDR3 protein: CASSQRTSGGASDTQYF
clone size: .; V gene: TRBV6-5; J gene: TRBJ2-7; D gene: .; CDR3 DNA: TGTGCCAGCAGCGGGGTATCCTACGAGCAGTACTTC; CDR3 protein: CASSGVSYEQYF
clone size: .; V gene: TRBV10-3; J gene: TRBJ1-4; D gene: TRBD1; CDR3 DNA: TGTGCCATCAGTGAGTCGGGACAGGGTATTAGGAATGAAAAACTGTTTTTT; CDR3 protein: CAISESGQGIRNEKLFF
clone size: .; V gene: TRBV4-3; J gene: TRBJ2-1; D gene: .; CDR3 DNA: TGCGCCAGCAGCCAGGACTTATTTACAGGGTCCAATGAGCAGTTCTTC; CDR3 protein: CASSQDLFTGSNEQFF
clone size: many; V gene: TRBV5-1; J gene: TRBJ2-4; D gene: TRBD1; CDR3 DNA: TGCGCCAGCAGCCGATGGGACAGTGGGGACATTCAGTACTTC; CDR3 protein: CASSRWDSGDIQYF
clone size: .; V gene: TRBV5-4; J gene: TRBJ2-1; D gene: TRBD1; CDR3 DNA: TGTGCCAGCAGCTTGAACAGGCAGGGGGTCTCTCTCTCCTACAATGAGCAGTTCTTC; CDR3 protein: CASSLNRQGVSLSYNEQFF
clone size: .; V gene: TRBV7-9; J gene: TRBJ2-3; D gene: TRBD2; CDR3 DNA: TGTGCCAGCAGCCCTCCCCGGAGGGTAGCGGGGGGGCCCGTAGATACGCAGTATTTT; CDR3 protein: CASSPPRRVAGGPVDTQYF
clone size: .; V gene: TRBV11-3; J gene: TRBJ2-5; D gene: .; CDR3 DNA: TGTGCCAGCAGCATCACGGGGCAAGAGACCCAGTACTTC; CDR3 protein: CASSITGQETQYF
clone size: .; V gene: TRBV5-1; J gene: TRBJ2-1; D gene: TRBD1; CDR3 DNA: TGCGCCAGCAGCTTGGAGGGGGACAGCAATGAGCAGTTCTTC; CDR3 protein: CASSLEGDSNEQFF
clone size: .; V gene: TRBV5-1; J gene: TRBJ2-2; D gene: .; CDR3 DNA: TGCGCCAGCAGCTTCGGCCCGGGCGGGGAGCTGTTTTTT; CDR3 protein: CASSFGPGGELFF
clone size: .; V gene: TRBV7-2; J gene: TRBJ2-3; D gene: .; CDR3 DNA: TGTGCCAGCAACCTAGAGGGACACCGCACAGATACGCAGTATTTT; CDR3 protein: CASNLEGHRTDTQYF
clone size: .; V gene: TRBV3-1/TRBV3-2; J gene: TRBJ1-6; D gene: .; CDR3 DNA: TGTGCCAGCAGCCCCGTCCCAGGGGCCTATAATTCACCCCTCCACTTT; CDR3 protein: CASSPVPGAYNSPLHF
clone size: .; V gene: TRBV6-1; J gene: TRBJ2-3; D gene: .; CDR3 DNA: TGTGCCAGCAGTGAACTGAGGGCCAGCACAGATACGCAGTATTTT; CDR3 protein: CASSELRASTDTQYF
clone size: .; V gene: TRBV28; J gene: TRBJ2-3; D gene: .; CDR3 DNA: TGTGCCAGCGGGGGAGGCGGCGGGGAGATCACAGATACGCAGTATTTT; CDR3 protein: CASGGGGGEITDTQYF
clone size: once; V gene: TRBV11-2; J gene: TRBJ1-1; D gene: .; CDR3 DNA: TGTGCCAGCAGCCTTCCCAGGGATACAAATCTCGCTGAAGCTTTCTTT; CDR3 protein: CASSLPRDTNLAEAFF
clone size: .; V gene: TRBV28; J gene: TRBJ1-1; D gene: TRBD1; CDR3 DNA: TGTGCCAGCAGTGCGGGACAGGGGGTCGCTGAAGCTTTCTTT; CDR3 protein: CASSAGQGVAEAFF
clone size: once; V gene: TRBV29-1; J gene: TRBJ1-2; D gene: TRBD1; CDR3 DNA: TGCAGCGTTGGGGGACAGGGACTCTATGGCTACACCTTC; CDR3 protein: CSVGGQGLYGYTF
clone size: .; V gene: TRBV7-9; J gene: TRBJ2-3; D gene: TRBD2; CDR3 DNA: TGTGCCAGCAGCTTAGTAAGCGGGGGGCTCGCAGCCCATACGCAGTATTTT; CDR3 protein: CASSLVSGGLAAHTQYF
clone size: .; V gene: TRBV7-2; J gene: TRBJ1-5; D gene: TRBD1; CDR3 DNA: TGTGCCAGCAGCCAAGGGGACAGTTATCAGCCCCAGCATTTT; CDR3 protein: CASSQGDSYQPQHF
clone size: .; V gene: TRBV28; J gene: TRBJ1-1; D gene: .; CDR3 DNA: TGTGCCAGCAGGATGCGGGCTTCTTATGGGGGCATCACTGAAGCTTTCTTT; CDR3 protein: CASRMRASYGGITEAFF
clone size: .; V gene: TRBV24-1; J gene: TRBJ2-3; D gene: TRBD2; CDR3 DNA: TGTGCCACCAGTGACCTGAATGCACCCAATGAGCGGGGGCGGGGCACAGATACGCAGTATTTT; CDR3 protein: CATSDLNAPNERGRGTDTQYF
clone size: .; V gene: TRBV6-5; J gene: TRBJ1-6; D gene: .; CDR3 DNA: TGTGCCAGCAGTACGGAGGCCCCAAATTCACCCCTCCACTTT; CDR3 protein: CASSTEAPNSPLHF
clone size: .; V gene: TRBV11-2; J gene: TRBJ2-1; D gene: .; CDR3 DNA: TGTGCCAGCAGGGGGAGAGGGGCGGGGGCCCCCTACTCCTACAATGAGCAGTTCTTC; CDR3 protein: CASRGRGAGAPYSYNEQFF
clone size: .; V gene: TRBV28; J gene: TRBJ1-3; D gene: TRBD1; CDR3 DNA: TGTGCCAGCAGTGGCCCGGGACAGGGTTTCAGCAACACCATATATTTT; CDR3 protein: CASSGPGQGFSNTIYF
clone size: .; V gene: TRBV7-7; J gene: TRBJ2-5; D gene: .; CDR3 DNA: TGTGCCAGCAGCCCCGAAGGGGCGCCCCAGTACTTC; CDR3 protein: CASSPEGAPQYF
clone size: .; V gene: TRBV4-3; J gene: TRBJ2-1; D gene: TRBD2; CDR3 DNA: TGCGCCAGCAGCCAAAGCGGGACCTACAATGAGCAGTTCTTC; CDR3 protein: CASSQSGTYNEQFF
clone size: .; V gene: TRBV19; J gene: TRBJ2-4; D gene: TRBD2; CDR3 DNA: TGTGCCAGTAGTCCTTTAGCGGGGGGGCTGGTAGAAAACATTCAGTACTTC; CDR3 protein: CASSPLAGGLVENIQYF
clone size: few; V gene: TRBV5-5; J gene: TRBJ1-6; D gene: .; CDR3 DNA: TGTGCCAGCAGCTATCCGGACAGAACTAATTCACCCCTCCACTTT; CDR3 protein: CASSYPDRTNSPLHF
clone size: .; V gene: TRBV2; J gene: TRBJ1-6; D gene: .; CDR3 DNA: TGTGCCAGCAGCCCAACAGGGATTTATAATTCACCCCTCCACTTT; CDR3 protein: CASSPTGIYNSPLHF
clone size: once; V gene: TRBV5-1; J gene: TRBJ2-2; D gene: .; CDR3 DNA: TGCGCCAGCAGCCCGCGGGCAGGGGCTAACACCGGGGAGCTGTTTTTT; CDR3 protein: CASSPRAGANTGELFF
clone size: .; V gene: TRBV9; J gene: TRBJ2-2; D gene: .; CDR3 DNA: TGTGCCAGCAGCGTAGAGTGGGGGCACGGCACCGGGGAGCTGTTTTTT; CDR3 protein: CASSVEWGHGTGELFF
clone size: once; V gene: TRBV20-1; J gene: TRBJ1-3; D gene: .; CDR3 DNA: TGCAGTGCTAGTGTTGGGGCAGGTGGCTCTGGAAACACCATATATTTT; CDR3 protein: CSASVGAGGSGNTIYF
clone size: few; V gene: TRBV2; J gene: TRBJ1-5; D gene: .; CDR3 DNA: TGTGCCAGCAGTGAAGATCCAGGGATGCGCCAGCCCCAGCATTTT; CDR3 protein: CASSEDPGMRQPQHF
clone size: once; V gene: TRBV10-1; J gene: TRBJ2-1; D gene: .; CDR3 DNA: TGCGCCACCGCCAAGACAGGGGAGGGTGAGCAGTTCTTC; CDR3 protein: CATAKTGEGEQFF
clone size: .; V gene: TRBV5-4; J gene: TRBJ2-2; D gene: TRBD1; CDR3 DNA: TGTGCCAGCAGCTTGGCACAGGGGGGCACCGGGGAGCTGTTTTTT; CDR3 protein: CASSLAQGGTGELFF
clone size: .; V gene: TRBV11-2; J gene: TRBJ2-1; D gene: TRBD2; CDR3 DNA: TGTGCCAGCAGCCTAGGCGCTAGCGGGGGTGAGCAGTTCTTC; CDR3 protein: CASSLGASGGEQFF
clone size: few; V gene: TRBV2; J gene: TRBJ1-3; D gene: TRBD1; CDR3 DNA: TGTGCCAGTCGACAGGGGGCTGGAAACACCATATATTTT; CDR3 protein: CASRQGAGNTIYF